This TCR beta chain was profiled in a study of blood T cell repertoires in COVID-19. The V gene's germline CDR1 is SQVTM and CDR2 ANQGSEA. The CDR3 is 13 residues long. Trimming took off 3 bases at V and 1 base at J, with 8 bases between the two ends. This clone appeared once. Assay: immunoSEQ multiplex PCR; the TCRdb copy retains only in-frame clones and omits some. The profile shows roughly 89,000 clones, 80% to 90% of them singletons. The sequence came from a woman over 75 with acute or convalescent COVID-19. The sequenced sample consisted of peripheral blood. The rearrangement uses TRBV29-1 and TRBJ2-3; TRBD2 might be the D (6 bases). This CDR3 is CSVDERGTDTQYF. Written as DNA, the CDR3 is TGCAGCGTTGACGAGCGGGGCACAGATACGCAGTATTTT.